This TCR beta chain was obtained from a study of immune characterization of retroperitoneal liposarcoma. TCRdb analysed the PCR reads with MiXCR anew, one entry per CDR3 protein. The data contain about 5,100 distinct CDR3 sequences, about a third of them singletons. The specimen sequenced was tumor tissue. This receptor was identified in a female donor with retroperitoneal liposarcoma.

CDR3 in DNA: TGTGCCAGCAGTAGCGGGACGGGAGGTACCTACAATGAGCAGTACTTC. Residues: CASSSGTGGTYNEQYF. The V gene is TRBV12-3 or TRBV12-4, the J gene TRBJ2-5, with 7 bases aligning to TRBD2. CDR3 length: 16 amino acids. V was pared by 5 bases and J by 11 bases, with 20 bases of the junction left unmatched.